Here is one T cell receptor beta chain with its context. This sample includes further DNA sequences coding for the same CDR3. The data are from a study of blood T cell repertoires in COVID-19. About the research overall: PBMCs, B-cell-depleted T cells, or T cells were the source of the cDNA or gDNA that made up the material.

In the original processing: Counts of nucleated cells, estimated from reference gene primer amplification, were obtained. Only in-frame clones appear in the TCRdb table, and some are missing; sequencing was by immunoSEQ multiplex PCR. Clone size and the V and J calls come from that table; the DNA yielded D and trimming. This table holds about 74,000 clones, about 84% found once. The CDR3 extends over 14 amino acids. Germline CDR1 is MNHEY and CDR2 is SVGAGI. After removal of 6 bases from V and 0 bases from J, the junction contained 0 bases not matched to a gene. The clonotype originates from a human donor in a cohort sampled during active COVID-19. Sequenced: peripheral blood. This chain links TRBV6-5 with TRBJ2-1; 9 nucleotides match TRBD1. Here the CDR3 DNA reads TGTGCCAGCAGGGGACAGGGCTCCTACAATGAGCAGTTCTTC. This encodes CASRGQGSYNEQFF.